This entry lists 21 T cell receptor beta chains sequenced from one sample in a study of blood T cell repertoires in COVID-19. The method was immunoSEQ multiplex PCR; TCRdb's version includes in-frame clones alone and lacks a portion of them. The table has 200,000 to 250,000 clones, 70% to 90% seen once. Sequenced sample: PBMCs or T cells enriched from blood (not recorded which). The source is a woman aged 45-59 years with acute COVID-19.

This sequence joins TRBV2 and TRBJ1-5; TRBD1 is a possible D gene (5 bases). Per the germline V gene, CDR1 is SNHLY and CDR2 is FYNNEI. The CDR3 totals 14 residues. V gave up 7 bases and J gave up 7 bases, with 17 bases separating them. CDR3 DNA sequence: TGTGCCAGCATTGGAGGTGGTCGGGGGCAGCCCCAGCATTTT. Protein product: CASIGGGRGQPQHF.

This chain joins TRBV7-9 and TRBJ2-1; TRBD2 agrees at 11 bases. Losses at the gene ends were 3 bases for V and 6 bases for J; bases not matched to a gene: 4. The CDR3 extends over 15 amino acids. Germline CDR1 reads SEHNR; CDR2 reads FQNEAQ (reference sequence). CDR3 amino acids: CASSLGTSGINEQFF. The CDR3 nucleotides are TGTGCCAGCAGCTTGGGGACTAGCGGTATCAATGAGCAGTTCTTC.

The CDR3 is CASSVGGGTNEQFF. CDR3 coding DNA: TGTGCCAGCAGCGTAGGAGGCGGGACCAATGAGCAGTTCTTC. The chain couples TRBV9 to TRBJ2-1; TRBD2 is a possible D gene (6 bases). CDR1 and CDR2 from the germline V gene are SGDLS and YYNGEE. Trimming took 0 bases from V and 6 from J, leaving 10 bases between them. The CDR3 consists of 14 residues.

The chain employs TRBV11-2 and TRBJ2-1, with D possibly matching TRBD2 (7 bases). The CDR3 extends over 17 amino acids. The germline V gene has CDR1 SGHAT and CDR2 FQNNGV. Trimming took 5 bases from V and 4 from J, leaving 21 bases between them. CDR3 residues: CASSQGGGAGPYNEQFF. Written as DNA, the CDR3 is TGTGCCAGCAGCCAGGGTGGGGGGGCAGGTCCGTACAATGAGCAGTTCTTC.

The V and J genes are TRBV27 and TRBJ1-1; possible D gene TRBD1, 6 bases. With 6 bases removed from V and 0 bases from J, the gap between germline ends came to 20 bases. CDR3 length equals 17 residues. Germline values: CDR1 MNHEY, CDR2 SMNVEV (reference sequence). CDR3 sequence: CASRKKTGQTMNTEAFF. DNA of the CDR3: TGTGCCAGCAGAAAAAAAACCGGACAGACCATGAACACTGAAGCTTTCTTT.

Here the CDR3 reads CASRIGDRGMNTEAFF. CDR3 in DNA: TGCGCCAGCAGAATAGGCGACAGGGGCATGAACACTGAAGCTTTCTTT. The chain recombines TRBV5-1 with TRBJ1-1, with 8 bases aligning to TRBD1. J was trimmed by 0 bases and V by 5 bases; bases with no gene match: 9. Per germline, CDR1 SGHRS and CDR2 YFSETQ. CDR3 size: 16 residues.

This clone was seen just once. This chain uses TRBV28 with TRBJ1-5; TRBD1 matches at 12 bases. The CDR3 has 16 amino acids. V shed 7 bases, J shed 6 bases, and the junction held 10 bases outside the gene matches. CDR1 and CDR2 (germline): MDHEN, SYDVKM. The CDR3 bases are TGTGCCAGCACCACTCTGGGACAGGGGGCCGGTCAGCCCCAGCATTTT. Translated, it gives CASTTLGQGAGQPQHF.

The gene calls are TRBV19 and TRBJ1-1, with 7 bases fitting TRBD1. CDR3 length equals 14 residues. CDR1 is LNHDA and CDR2 is SQIVND in the germline V gene (reference sequence). V shed 9 bases, J shed 0 bases, and the junction held 7 bases outside the gene matches. The DNA for the CDR3 is TGTGCCAGCGAATCACAGGGGTTGAACACTGAAGCTTTCTTT. Its protein is CASESQGLNTEAFF. The complete variable domain, with remaining parts taken from reference TRBV19 and TRBJ1-1, reads DGGITQSPKYLFRKEGQNVTLSCEQNLNHDAMYWYRQDPGQGLRLIYYSQIVNDFQKGDIAEGYSVSREKKESFPLTVTSAQKNPTAFYLCASESQGLNTEAFFGQGTRLTVV.

The rearrangement joins TRBV28 to TRBJ2-7; TRBD1 aligns across 10 bases. Per the germline V gene, CDR1 is MDHEN and CDR2 is SYDVKM. The CDR3 extends over 16 amino acids. The junction had 8 bases not matched to a gene; V was cut back by 5 bases and J by 1 base. The CDR3 region is CASSPALGQGSYEQYF. In DNA form, the CDR3 reads TGTGCCAGCAGTCCCGCGCTGGGACAGGGGTCCTACGAGCAGTACTTC.

V usage is TRBV30 and J usage is TRBJ2-3; TRBD2 aligns across 13 bases. Germline CDR1 is GTSNPN and CDR2 is SVGIG (reference sequence). Losses at the gene ends were 2 bases for V and 2 bases for J; bases not matched to a gene: 7. The CDR3 runs to 17 residues. The CDR3 DNA sequence: TGTGCCTGGAGTCCCCGACTAGCGGGAGGCCTCACAGATACGCAGTATTTT. This sequence encodes CAWSPRLAGGLTDTQYF.

This clone was seen a single time. The gene calls are TRBV5-8 and TRBJ1-1; a possible D gene is TRBD1 (5 bases). This CDR3 region has 16 residues. Germline values: CDR1 SGHTS, CDR2 YDEGEE. Trimming removed 6 bases at V and 2 bases at J, with 20 bases between. Written as DNA, the CDR3 is TGTGCCAGCACCCCCCCCCGGGGGTGGGGCAACACTGAAGCTTTCTTT. Translated: CASTPPRGWGNTEAFF.

This chain joins TRBV7-3 and TRBJ2-1, with 10 bases that match TRBD2. Trimming at V came to 2 bases and at J to 9 bases, leaving 7 bases not matched to a gene. CDR3 length: 15 residues. CDR1 and CDR2 from the germline V gene are SGHTA and FQGTGA. The CDR3 DNA follows: TGTGCCAGCAGCTTATCAGCGGGAGGGCCGGGTGAGCAGTTCTTC. This gives the protein CASSLSAGGPGEQFF.

The chain is built from TRBV6-5 and TRBJ1-2; D call uncertain. Looked up from germline, CDR1 is MNHEY and CDR2 is SVGAGI. The CDR3 runs 13 residues. Trimming pared 2 bases from V and 8 bases from J, leaving 12 bases between. CDR3 region: CASSYREPYGYTF. The CDR3 DNA is TGTGCCAGCAGTTACCGAGAACCGTACGGCTACACCTTC.

The rearrangement uses TRBV3-1 (or the pseudogene TRBV3-2) and TRBJ2-4; 12 positions match TRBD2. The CDR3 has 18 amino acids. V gave up 4 bases and J gave up 0 bases; unmatched junction bases: 7. CDR1 is LGHDT and CDR2 is YNNKEL in the germline V gene (reference sequence). The chain's CDR3 is CASSPGLAGVLAKNIQYF. Written as DNA, the CDR3 is TGTGCCAGCAGCCCGGGACTAGCGGGTGTGCTAGCCAAAAACATTCAGTACTTC.

For the CDR3, the DNA is TGCGCCAGCAGCTTGCCAGTTGTAGATACGCAGTATTTT. Its translation: CASSLPVVDTQYF. The V and J genes are TRBV5-1 and TRBJ2-3; D remains unclear. This CDR3 spans 13 amino acids. The germline V gene encodes CDR1 SGHRS and CDR2 YFSETQ. Trimming stripped 1 base from V and 5 bases from J, with 8 bases between.

The genes are TRBV19 and TRBJ1-5; 8 bases map to TRBD1. The CDR3 contains 17 residues. From germline, CDR1 is LNHDA and CDR2 SQIVND (reference sequence). The trim removed 4 bases at V and 0 bases at J, leaving 8 bases unmatched. CDR3 residues: CASSRQGHRYSNQPQHF. The CDR3 bases are TGTGCCAGTAGTAGACAGGGGCACCGTTATAGCAATCAGCCCCAGCATTTT.

The chain uses TRBV24-1 and TRBJ2-3; TRBD2 matches 9 bases. V lost 3 bases to trimming and J lost 3 bases; unmatched junction nucleotides: 6. The CDR3 sequence is 16 residues long. Germline V gives CDR1 KGHDR, CDR2 SFDVKD. The CDR3 region has the DNA TGTGCCACCAGTGATAGGGCGGGAGGGCGGACAGATACGCAGTATTTT. Translation gives CATSDRAGGRTDTQYF.

The CDR3 bases are TGTGCCAGCAGCTGGCAGGGAGGGACTGAAGCTTTCTTT. It encodes CASSWQGGTEAFF. The chain recombines TRBV27 with TRBJ1-1; the D gene is possibly TRBD1 (5 bases). This CDR3 spans 13 amino acids. Trimming removed 6 bases from V and 5 bases from J, with 13 bases in between. The V gene's germline CDR1 is MNHEY and CDR2 SMNVEV (reference sequence).

This chain uses TRBV9 with TRBJ1-1; D is perhaps TRBD1 (6 bases). The CDR3 is 15 residues long. V lost 2 bases and J lost 0, with 11 bases in between. The V gene's germline CDR1 is SGDLS and CDR2 YYNGEE. As DNA, the CDR3 is TGTGCCAGCAGCGTGGGTTCAGGGGTGAACACTGAAGCTTTCTTT. Encoded protein: CASSVGSGVNTEAFF. Full variable domain (rest looked up from reference TRBV9 and TRBJ1-1): DSGVTQTPKHLITATGQRVTLRCSPRSGDLSVYWYQQSLDQGLQFLIQYYNGEERAKGNILERFSAQQFPDLHSELNLSSLELGDSALYFCASSVGSGVNTEAFFGQGTRLTVV.

The J gene is TRBJ1-4, the V gene TRBV2, with unresolved D. The CDR3 loop spans 12 amino acids. CDR1 and CDR2 from the germline V gene are SNHLY and FYNNEI. The ends were cut back, 5 bases at V and 7 bases at J, with 8 bases in the middle. The CDR3 sequence is CASSRAGEKLFF. Written as DNA, the CDR3 is TGTGCCAGCAGTCGGGCGGGTGAAAAACTGTTTTTT.

The chain has TRBV28 and TRBJ2-7, with 8 bases lining up with TRBD1. From germline, CDR1 is MDHEN and CDR2 SYDVKM. The CDR3 loop spans 15 amino acids. With V trimmed by 4 bases and J by 2 bases, 7 bases remained unmatched. CDR3 coding DNA: TGTGCCAGCAGTTATCCCAGGGGGCTCCCCTACGAGCAGTACTTC. Protein: CASSYPRGLPYEQYF.